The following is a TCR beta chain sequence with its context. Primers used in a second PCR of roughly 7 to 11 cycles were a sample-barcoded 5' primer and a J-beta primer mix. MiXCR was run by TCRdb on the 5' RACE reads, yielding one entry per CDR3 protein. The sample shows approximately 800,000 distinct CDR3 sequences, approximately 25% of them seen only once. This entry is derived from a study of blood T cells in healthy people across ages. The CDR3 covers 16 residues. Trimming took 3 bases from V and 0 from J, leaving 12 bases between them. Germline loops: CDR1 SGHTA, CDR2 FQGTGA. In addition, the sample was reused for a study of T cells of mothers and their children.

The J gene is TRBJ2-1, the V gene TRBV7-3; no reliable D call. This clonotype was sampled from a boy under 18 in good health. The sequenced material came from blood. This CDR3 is CASSFRTDNSYNEQFF. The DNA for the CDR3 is TGTGCCAGCAGCTTCCGGACCGACAACTCCTACAATGAGCAGTTCTTC.